The 13 T cell receptor beta chains in this list originate from one sample, sequenced in a study of CD8 T cells in ankylosing spondylitis. TCRdb re-derived calls from the 5' RACE reads in MiXCR, one entry per CDR3 protein. The repertoire holds 150,000 to 200,000 distinct CDR3 sequences, with 18% as singletons. The sequencing sample was made of blood, either unsorted or a sorted T cell fraction (not recorded which). All receptors derive from a male donor under 30 with ankylosing spondylitis or in good health (not recorded which).

There are many counts of this clonotype. The rearrangement links TRBV12-3 or TRBV12-4 to TRBJ1-5; D remains ambiguous. Trimming removed 4 bases at V and 4 bases at J, with 11 bases between. CDR3 length equals 14 residues. The CDR3 sequence: CASSSSIGNQPQHF. CDR3 DNA sequence: TGTGCCAGCAGTTCCTCGATTGGGAATCAGCCCCAGCATTTT.

This clonotype was seen more than once but under ten times. The chain recombines TRBV7-2 with TRBJ2-1; D might be TRBD1 (6 bases). The CDR3 runs to 14 residues. Germline V gene sequence: CDR1 SGHTA, CDR2 FQGNSA. The V end lost 8 bases, the J end lost 2 bases, and 13 bases lay between the germline ends. CDR3 in DNA: TGTGCCAGCCGGACAGTATTTACCTACAATGAGCAGTTCTTC. This translates into CASRTVFTYNEQFF.

This clonotype was seen a few times. The chain has TRBV21-1 and TRBJ2-7. TRBV21-1 is classified as a pseudogene. There are 15 residues in the CDR3. The CDR3 loop is CASSKVPRRTYEQYV. CDR3 nucleotide sequence: TGTGCCAGCAGCAAAGTGCCCCGTAGGACCTACGAGCAGTACGTC.

This clonotype was seen many times. V and J are TRBV12-3 or TRBV12-4 and TRBJ1-5; D gene uncertain. Trimming stripped 4 bases from V and 1 base from J, with 11 bases between. This CDR3 is 15 amino acids long. CDR3 sequence (DNA): TGTGCCAGCAGTTCCCCGGCGGTGAGCAATCAGCCCCAGCATTTT. Translating it yields CASSSPAVSNQPQHF.

This clonotype appeared many times. This chain joins TRBV15 and TRBJ2-6; D is undetermined. Per germline, CDR1 LNHNV and CDR2 YYDKDF (reference sequence). CDR3 length equals 18 residues. The ends were cut back, 2 bases at V and 0 bases at J, with 14 bases in the middle. CDR3 in amino acids: CATSRPAQESSGANVLTF. In nucleotides, the CDR3 is TGTGCCACCAGCAGACCAGCGCAGGAGAGCTCTGGGGCCAACGTCCTGACTTTC.

V and J are TRBV29-1 and TRBJ2-3, with 7 bases fitting TRBD1. The CDR3 is 13 amino acids. The germline CDR1 and CDR2 sequences are SQVTM and ANQGSEA. V dropped 5 bases and J dropped 1; count of bases not matched to a gene: 3. CDR3 in DNA: TGCAGCGTTATGGGACAGCGCACAGATACGCAGTATTTT. It translates to CSVMGQRTDTQYF.

This clonotype appeared many times. This chain links TRBV15 with TRBJ1-2; D is unclear. This CDR3 region has 14 residues. V shed 0 bases and J shed 8 bases, with 13 bases lying between them. Germline V gene data show CDR1 as LNHNV and CDR2 as YYDKDF (reference sequence). CDR3: CATSRDSGSLGYTF. The CDR3, as DNA: TGTGCCACCAGCAGAGATTCGGGATCCCTCGGCTACACCTTC.

This clonotype was counted ten times or more. The V and J genes are TRBV11-2 and TRBJ2-1; D is undetermined. V was cut by 1 base and J by 6 bases, with 10 bases left in between. This CDR3 is built from 14 residues. In germline, CDR1 is SGHAT, CDR2 FQNNGV. The CDR3 nucleotides are TGTGCCAGCAGCTTAGTGGATGGTTTCAATGAGCAGTTCTTC. Its protein product is CASSLVDGFNEQFF.

This clonotype was picked up many times. The chain uses TRBV12-3 or TRBV12-4 and TRBJ2-1, with 7 bases matching TRBD1. The CDR3 runs to 15 residues. V gave up 6 bases and J gave up 4 bases; unmatched junction bases: 9. Here the CDR3 DNA reads TGTGCCAGCAGCCCGGGACAGACACTTTACAATGAGCAGTTCTTC. Its protein is CASSPGQTLYNEQFF.

This clonotype was detected ten times or more. The J gene is TRBJ2-3, the V gene TRBV7-2; TRBD2 matches at 10 bases. The CDR3 loop spans 16 amino acids. V shed 5 bases and J 1 base; nucleotides not matched to a gene: 6. The germline V gene has CDR1 SGHTA and CDR2 FQGNSA. The CDR3: CASSDIGLAGTDTQYF. CDR3 sequence (DNA): TGTGCCAGCAGCGACATAGGACTAGCGGGCACAGATACGCAGTATTTT.

This clonotype came up many times. CDR3 sequence: CATALGYEQYV. DNA for the CDR3: TGTGCCACGGCATTGGGCTACGAGCAGTACGTC. The chain joins TRBV15 to TRBJ2-7; no clear D gene. CDR1 is LNHNV, CDR2 YYDKDF, per germline (reference sequence). The CDR3 contains 11 residues. V was trimmed by 9 bases and J by 3 bases, leaving 9 bases between them.

This clonotype was found a few times. The chain has TRBV7-2 and TRBJ2-1; D may be TRBD2 (6 bases). The CDR3 runs to 14 residues. The V gene lost 1 base and the J gene lost 7 bases, with 11 bases spanning the gap. Germline CDR1 SGHTA, CDR2 FQGNSA. CDR3 sequence reads: CASSLVGLKNEQFF. The CDR3 bases are TGTGCCAGCAGCTTAGTGGGACTTAAAAATGAGCAGTTCTTC.

This clonotype has at least ten counts. The gene calls are TRBV10-3 and TRBJ2-5; 8 nucleotides agree with TRBD2. With V trimmed by 5 bases and J by 5 bases, 7 bases remained unmatched. The germline gives CDR1 ENHRY, CDR2 SYGVKD. The CDR3 has 14 amino acids. In DNA form, the CDR3 reads TGTGCCATCAGTTCCGGGAGGGCCGGTGAGACCCAGTACTTC. Its protein is CAISSGRAGETQYF.